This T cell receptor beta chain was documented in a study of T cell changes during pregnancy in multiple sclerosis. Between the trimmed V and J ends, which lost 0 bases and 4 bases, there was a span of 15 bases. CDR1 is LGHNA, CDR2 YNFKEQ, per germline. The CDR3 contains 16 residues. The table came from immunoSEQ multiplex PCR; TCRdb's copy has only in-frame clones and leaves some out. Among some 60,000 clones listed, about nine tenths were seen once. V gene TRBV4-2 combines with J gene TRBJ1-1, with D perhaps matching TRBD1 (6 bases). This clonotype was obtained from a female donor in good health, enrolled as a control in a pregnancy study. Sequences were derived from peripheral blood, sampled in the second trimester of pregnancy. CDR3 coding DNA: TGTGCCAGCAGCCAAGACCCAGGACAGCCGCCCACTGAAGCTTTCTTT. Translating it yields CASSQDPGQPPTEAFF.